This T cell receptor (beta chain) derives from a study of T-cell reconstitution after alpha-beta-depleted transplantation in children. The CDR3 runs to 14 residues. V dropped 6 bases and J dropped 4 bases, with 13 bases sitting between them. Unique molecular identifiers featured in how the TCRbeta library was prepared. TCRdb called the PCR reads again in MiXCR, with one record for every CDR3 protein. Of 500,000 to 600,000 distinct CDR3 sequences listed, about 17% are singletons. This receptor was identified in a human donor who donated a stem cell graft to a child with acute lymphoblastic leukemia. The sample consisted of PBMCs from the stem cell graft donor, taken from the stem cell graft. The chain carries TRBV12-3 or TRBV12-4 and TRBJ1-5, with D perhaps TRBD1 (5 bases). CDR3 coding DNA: TGTGCCAGCAGCATGGGACTGGGGAATCAGCCCCAGCATTTT. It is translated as CASSMGLGNQPQHF.